Presented here are 19 T cell receptor beta chains from one specimen sequenced in a study of T cells after yellow fever vaccination. Each CDR3 protein is one row after TCRdb ran MiXCR on the 5' RACE reads. The profile shows roughly 170,000 distinct CDR3 sequences, roughly 9% of them singletons. The sample was CD8+ T cells sorted from PBMCs, taken 45 days after the yellow fever booster vaccination. The receptors come from a man younger than 35 who received the YFV17D yellow fever vaccine.

This clonotype was counted only a few times. V and J are TRBV4-3 and TRBJ2-1; no clear D gene. Deletions cut 1 base from V and 8 bases from J, with 12 bases between. CDR1 and CDR2 (germline): LGHNA, YSLEER. The CDR3 covers 14 residues. The CDR3 nucleotides read TGCGCCAGCAGCCAAGGGACCGCGGTCGATGAGCAGTTCTTC. Translating it yields CASSQGTAVDEQFF.

The J gene is TRBJ2-4, the V gene TRBV10-3; possible D gene TRBD2, 5 bases. CDR3 length equals 14 residues. V lost 3 bases, J lost 1 base, and 7 bases lay in between. Germline V CDR1 and CDR2: ENHRY, SYGVKD. The CDR3 region is CAISDGKAKNIQYF. CDR3 in DNA: TGTGCCATCAGTGACGGGAAGGCCAAAAACATTCAGTACTTC.

This clonotype was detected only a few times. Here the CDR3 reads CASSYTEGRETF. The CDR3 coding sequence is TGTGCCAGCAGTTACACTGAGGGGCGGGAGACCTTC. This chain uses TRBV6-6 with TRBJ1-2; possibly TRBD1 for D (5 bases). V was pared by 2 bases and J by 14 bases, with 15 bases between. There are 12 residues in the CDR3. Germline-derived CDR1 and CDR2 are MNHNY and SVGAGI (reference sequence).

This clonotype has more than one count but fewer than ten. This chain joins TRBV4-2 and TRBJ2-3; D gene unclear. The CDR3 contains 14 residues. Looked up from germline, CDR1 is LGHNA and CDR2 is YNFKEQ. Trimming stripped 4 bases from V and 1 base from J, with 9 bases between. CDR3 residues: CASSPTYGTDTQYF. In nucleotides, the CDR3 is TGTGCCAGCAGCCCTACTTACGGCACAGATACGCAGTATTTT.

This clonotype came up many times. This chain uses TRBV6-5 with TRBJ2-3, with TRBD1 matching 8 bases. V shed 7 bases and J 9 bases; nucleotides not matched to a gene: 9. Germline CDR1 reads MNHEY; CDR2 reads SVGAGI. This CDR3 comprises 13 residues. This CDR3 is CASTNDRGETQYF. CDR3 DNA: TGTGCCAGCACCAACGACAGGGGTGAAACGCAGTATTTT.

This clonotype was observed a few times. V gene TRBV7-9 combines with J gene TRBJ2-5; 10 bases fit TRBD2. Germline values: CDR1 SEHNR, CDR2 FQNEAQ (reference sequence). V trimming: 2 bases; J trimming: 2 bases; junction bases outside the gene matches: 5. This CDR3 is built from 16 residues. The CDR3 loop is CASSLSGGAKQETQYF. DNA of the CDR3: TGTGCCAGCAGCTTAAGCGGGGGGGCGAAACAAGAGACCCAGTACTTC.

This clonotype was seen more than once but under ten times. CDR3 nucleotide sequence: TGTGCCAGCAGCTTACGGGGGGAGTACAATGAGCAGTTCTTC. This sequence encodes CASSLRGEYNEQFF. The J gene is TRBJ2-1, the V gene TRBV5-4; 7 positions match TRBD2. V lost 2 bases and J lost 4; bases outside the gene matches: 3. This CDR3 comprises 14 residues. Germline assignment: CDR1 SGHNT and CDR2 YYREEE (reference sequence).

This clonotype was seen many times. The rearrangement links TRBV27 to TRBJ2-3; TRBD2 matches at 12 bases. The CDR3 contains 14 residues. With 5 bases clipped from V and 6 bases from J, the junction kept 3 bases outside the gene matches. CDR1 and CDR2 (germline): MNHEY, SMNVEV (reference sequence). CDR3 nucleotides: TGTGCCAGCAGTACCGGGACTAGCGGGGATACGCAGTATTTT. Its protein is CASSTGTSGDTQYF.

The table lists this clonotype with a few counts. This chain joins TRBV7-2 and TRBJ2-7; tentative D call: TRBD2 (5 bases). The CDR3 totals 13 residues. V dropped 6 bases and J dropped 7 bases, with 16 bases sitting between them. Germline CDR1 is SGHTA and CDR2 is FQGNSA. The CDR3 region has the DNA TGTGCCAGCAGGCCAGGACGGGGTGGGGAGCAGTACTTC. Translating it yields CASRPGRGGEQYF.

This clonotype was seen a few times. J is TRBJ2-6 and V is TRBV5-1; 7 nucleotides agree with TRBD1. In germline, CDR1 is SGHRS, CDR2 YFSETQ. This CDR3 spans 19 amino acids. Germline trimming cut 4 bases from V and 1 base from J; bases unmatched to any gene: 14. CDR3 loop: CASSDYRDSPPSGANVLTF. The CDR3, as DNA: TGCGCCAGCAGCGACTACCGGGACAGCCCCCCTTCTGGGGCCAACGTCCTGACTTTC. Full variable domain (rest looked up from reference TRBV5-1 and TRBJ2-6): KAGVTQTPRYLIKTRGQQVTLSCSPISGHRSVSWYQQTPGQGLQFLFEYFSETQRNKGNFPGRFSGRQFSNSRSEMNVSTLELGDSALYLCASSDYRDSPPSGANVLTFGAGSRLTVL.

CDR3 protein: CASSLVAEQYTEAFF. The CDR3 nucleotides read TGTGCCAGCAGTTTAGTGGCGGAGCAGTACACTGAAGCTTTCTTT. The chain couples TRBV27 to TRBJ1-1, with D unresolved. Germline V gene sequence: CDR1 MNHEY, CDR2 SMNVEV (reference sequence). V was shortened by 2 bases and J by 3 bases, with 13 bases between the two germline ends. The CDR3 sequence is 15 residues long.

This clonotype was counted between two and nine times. The rearrangement joins TRBV9 to TRBJ1-1; tentative D call: TRBD1 (5 bases). The germline V gene has CDR1 SGDLS and CDR2 YYNGEE. The CDR3 has 14 amino acids. Trimming took 4 bases from V and 1 from J, leaving 11 bases between them. The CDR3 DNA is TGTGCCAGCAGCTCCCAGGGCTCGAACACTGAAGCTTTCTTT. It codes for CASSSQGSNTEAFF.

The V and J genes are TRBV7-8 and TRBJ2-4; a weak D match, TRBD2 (6 bases). The CDR3 runs to 13 residues. V was trimmed by 5 bases and J by 8 bases, leaving 13 bases between them. Germline loops: CDR1 SGHVS, CDR2 FQNEAQ. CDR3 protein: CASSRRASDIQYF. The DNA for the CDR3 is TGTGCCAGCAGCAGGAGGGCGTCGGACATTCAGTACTTC.

The V gene is TRBV6-5, the J gene TRBJ2-7; TRBD1 matches at 7 bases. Trimming cost V 10 bases and J 4 bases; bases outside gene matches: 7. This CDR3 comprises 12 residues. Germline CDR1 reads MNHEY; CDR2 reads SVGAGI. Here the CDR3 reads CATTGEAYEQYF. In DNA, the CDR3 is TGTGCCACCACAGGGGAAGCATACGAGCAGTACTTC.

The sample holds a few counts of this clonotype. This chain joins TRBV20-1 and TRBJ2-1; 15 positions match TRBD2. Trimming took 0 bases from V and 8 from J; bases not matched to a gene: 11. Per the germline V gene, CDR1 is DFQATT and CDR2 is SNEGSKA (reference sequence). This CDR3 has 18 residues. The CDR3 region has the DNA TGCAGTGCTAGAGATCTCTCCGGACTAGCGGGGGGGCCTGATGAGCAGTTCTTC. It codes for CSARDLSGLAGGPDEQFF.

This clonotype appeared many times. This chain connects TRBV3-1 to TRBJ2-1; D gene unclear. V was shortened by 2 bases and J by 7 bases, with 12 bases between the two germline ends. Germline V gene sequence: CDR1 LGHDT, CDR2 YNNKEL (reference sequence). The CDR3 extends over 14 amino acids. The DNA of the CDR3 is TGTGCCAGCAGCCAACCGGGTCTAGGGAATGAGCAGTTCTTC. As protein: CASSQPGLGNEQFF.

The sample holds a few counts of this clonotype. V is TRBV3-1 and J is TRBJ2-2; D is perhaps TRBD1 (5 bases). Per germline, CDR1 LGHDT and CDR2 YNNKEL (reference sequence). There are 15 residues in the CDR3. Deletions cut 2 bases from V and 3 bases from J, with 10 bases between. The chain's CDR3 is CASSQQGEDTGELFF. The CDR3 DNA follows: TGTGCCAGCAGCCAACAGGGCGAAGACACCGGGGAGCTGTTTTTT. Together with reference TRBV3-1 and TRBJ2-2, the CDR3 gives the full variable domain: DTAVSQTPKYLVTQMGNDKSIKCEQNLGHDTMYWYKQDSKKFLKIMFSYNNKELIINETVPNRFSPKSPDKAHLNLHINSLELGDSAVYFCASSQQGEDTGELFFGEGSRLTVL.

This clonotype turned up a few times. The chain couples TRBV9 to TRBJ2-1; D may be TRBD2 (6 bases). Germline-derived CDR1 and CDR2 are SGDLS and YYNGEE. V was shortened by 3 bases and J by 5 bases, with 18 bases between the two germline ends. The CDR3 totals 16 residues. DNA for the CDR3: TGTGCCAGCAGCGAGGGACTCGGGCGGCCAGACAATGAGCAGTTCTTC. Residues: CASSEGLGRPDNEQFF.

This clonotype was seen a handful of times. The rearrangement uses TRBV28 and TRBJ2-1; tentative D call: TRBD2 (6 bases). CDR3 size: 13 residues. Germline V gene data show CDR1 as MDHEN and CDR2 as SYDVKM. V lost 3 bases to trimming and J lost 7 bases, with 10 bases between them. In DNA form, the CDR3 reads TGTGCCAGCAGTTTCCGGGGGACGAATGAGCAGTTCTTC. Protein product: CASSFRGTNEQFF.